Each of the 2 T cell receptor beta chains below was sequenced from the same sample in a study of cytomegalovirus exposure and HLA in healthy donors. The PCR used 60 Vbeta and 13 Jbeta primers. Repertoires were generated with immunoSEQ multiplex PCR, while TCRdb's copy carries only in-frame clones and drops some. Here the sample spans about 140,000 clones, just over 70% being singletons. The source material was PBMCs. These receptors were obtained from a woman aged 25 to 39 in good health and CMV-seronegative.

The chain links TRBV7-3 to TRBJ1-2, with 9 bases aligning to TRBD1. With 1 base clipped from V and 9 bases from J, the junction kept 12 bases outside the gene matches. The germline gives CDR1 SGHTA, CDR2 FQGTGA. The CDR3 contains 16 residues. The CDR3 is CASSLNIGTGMGSYTF. DNA of the CDR3: TGTGCCAGCAGCTTAAATATTGGGACAGGGATGGGAAGCTACACCTTC.

The J gene is TRBJ2-1, the V gene TRBV29-1; 7 bases map to TRBD1. Germline V gene sequence: CDR1 SQVTM, CDR2 ANQGSEA. CDR3 length: 16 amino acids. V lost 0 bases, J lost 3 bases, and 8 bases stayed unmatched. CDR3 sequence reads: CSVEDQLRTGYNEQFF. CDR3 DNA: TGCAGCGTTGAAGATCAGCTACGGACAGGCTACAATGAGCAGTTCTTC.